Included here is one T cell receptor (beta chain) sequence, with context. This clonotype was counted ten times or more. This receptor's antigen is unknown. It has no much larger one-base neighbor in the sample; base qualities were not kept. This entry is derived from a study of T cell repertoires in cytomegalovirus infection (dated by TCRdb to between 2019 and 2020). Background for the entire study: Donor HLA type was relevant to the analysis, because carriage of CMV infection together with the matching HLA type was indicated by public TCR beta signatures. What the authors observed across the whole study: Cumulative frequency of public TCR beta family members discriminated carriers of CMV infection plus the relevant HLA type in this cohort and an independent 352-donor cohort. The ex vivo response was dominated by HLA-C-restricted CMV-specific TCR beta clonotypes, which also provided the single most frequent clonotype in two of eight donors.

The CDR3 runs 14 residues from the cysteine to the phenylalanine. The only DNA kept is the CDR3, 42 bases in frame from the first base. The germline V end is reduced by 5 bases and the J end by 0 bases; junction bases left unmatched: 3. The germline V gene sets CDR1 to SGHTA and CDR2 to FQGNSA. The sequencer listed for this sample is Illumina HiSeq 1500. Starting from the raw public reads, TCRdb applied fastp trimming at Q25, assembled clones with MiXCR and retained in-frame beta chains. Identical CDR3 protein sequences are pooled into one entry, listed with their most common genes and DNA. This sample comprises over 300,000 distinct CDR3 sequences, roughly 17% of them detected only once. The top ten clones comprise 9.5% to 15% of the sample.

The sequenced sample was PBMCs. The sequence joins TRBV7-2 to TRBJ1-2; 7 junctional bases match TRBD1. The TCR originated in a human donor in good health (CMV status not recorded). Some clones in this sample may be carry-over from other donors' samples. The CDR3 protein sequence reads: CASSDGQANYGYTF. The nucleotides are TGTGCCAGCAGCGATGGACAGGCTAACTATGGCTACACCTTC.